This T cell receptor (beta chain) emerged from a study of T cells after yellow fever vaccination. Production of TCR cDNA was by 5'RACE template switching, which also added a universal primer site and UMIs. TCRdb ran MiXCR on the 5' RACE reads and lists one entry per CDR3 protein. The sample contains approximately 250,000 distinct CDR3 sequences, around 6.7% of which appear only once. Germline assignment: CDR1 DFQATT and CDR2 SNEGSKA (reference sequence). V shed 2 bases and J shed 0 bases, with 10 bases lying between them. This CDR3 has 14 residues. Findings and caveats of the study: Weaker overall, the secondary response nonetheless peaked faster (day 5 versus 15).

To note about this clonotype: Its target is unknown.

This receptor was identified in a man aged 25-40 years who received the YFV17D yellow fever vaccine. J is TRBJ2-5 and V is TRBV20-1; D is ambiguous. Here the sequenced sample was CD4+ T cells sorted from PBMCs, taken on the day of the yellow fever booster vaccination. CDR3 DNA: TGCAGTGCTAGAAAGGACGTTTACCAAGAGACCCAGTACTTC. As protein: CSARKDVYQETQYF.